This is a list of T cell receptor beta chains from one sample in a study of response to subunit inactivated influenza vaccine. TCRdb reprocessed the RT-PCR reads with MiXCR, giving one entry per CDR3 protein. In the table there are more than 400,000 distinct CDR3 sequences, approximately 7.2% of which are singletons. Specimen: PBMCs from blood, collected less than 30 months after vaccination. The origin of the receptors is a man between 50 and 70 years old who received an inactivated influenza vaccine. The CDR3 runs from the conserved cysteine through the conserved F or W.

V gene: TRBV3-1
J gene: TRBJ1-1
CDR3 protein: CASSPPGTGSGTEAFF

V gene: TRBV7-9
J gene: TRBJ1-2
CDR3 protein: CASSLGTAGYTF

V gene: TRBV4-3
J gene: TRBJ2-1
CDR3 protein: CASSQEFRSLGNEQFF

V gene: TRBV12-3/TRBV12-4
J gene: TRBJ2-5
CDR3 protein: CASTLGGIETQYF

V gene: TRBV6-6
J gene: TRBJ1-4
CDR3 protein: CASSYGGGNEKLFF

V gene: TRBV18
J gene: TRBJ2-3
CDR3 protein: CASSPLANTDTQYF

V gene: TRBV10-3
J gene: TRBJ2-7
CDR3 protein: CAISDGGQGVYEQYF

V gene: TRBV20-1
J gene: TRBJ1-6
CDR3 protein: CSASLLRITYDSPLHF

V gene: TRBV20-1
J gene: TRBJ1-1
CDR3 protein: CSARAGLSNTEAFF

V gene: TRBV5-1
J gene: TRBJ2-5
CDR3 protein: CASCGAGRQIETQYF

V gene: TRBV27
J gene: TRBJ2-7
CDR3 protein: CASSKRRGSYEQYF

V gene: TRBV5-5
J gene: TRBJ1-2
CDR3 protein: CASSLAALRTAIFYGYTF

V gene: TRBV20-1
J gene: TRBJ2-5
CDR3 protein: CSARETGTRDQTQYF

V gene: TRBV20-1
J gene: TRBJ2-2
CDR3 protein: CSATLSGAGELFF

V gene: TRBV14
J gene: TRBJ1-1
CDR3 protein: CASSLGTERAFF

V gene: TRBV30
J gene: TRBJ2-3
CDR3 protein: CAWRQGGSTDTQYF

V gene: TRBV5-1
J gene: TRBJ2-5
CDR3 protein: CASSYQLGETQYF

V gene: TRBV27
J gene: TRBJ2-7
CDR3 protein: CASSRDRGVSYEQYF

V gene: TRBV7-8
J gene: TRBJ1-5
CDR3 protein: CASSLGYRGPRNQPQHF

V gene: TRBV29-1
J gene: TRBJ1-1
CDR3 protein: CSVTGGGGTEAFF

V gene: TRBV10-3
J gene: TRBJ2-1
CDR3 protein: CAISPGTSGGGEQFF

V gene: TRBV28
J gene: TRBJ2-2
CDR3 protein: CASRIRDRELFF

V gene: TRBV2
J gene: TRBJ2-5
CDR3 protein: CASKMVPDSQETQYF

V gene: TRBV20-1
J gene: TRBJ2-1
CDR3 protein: CSARDGGLAGNEQFF

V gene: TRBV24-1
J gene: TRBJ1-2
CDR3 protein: CATSDLEYGYTF

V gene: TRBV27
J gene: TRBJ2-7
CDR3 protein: CASARRRESSYEQYF

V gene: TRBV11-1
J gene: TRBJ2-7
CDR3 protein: CASSFTAGGGEQYF

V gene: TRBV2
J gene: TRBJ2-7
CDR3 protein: CASSEGDQGYERYF

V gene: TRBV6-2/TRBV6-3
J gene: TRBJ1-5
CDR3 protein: CASTTGHFNQPQHF

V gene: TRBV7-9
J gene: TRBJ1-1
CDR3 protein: CASSLAVGGTNTEAFF

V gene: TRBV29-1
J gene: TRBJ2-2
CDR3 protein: CSVEAGGMTGELFF

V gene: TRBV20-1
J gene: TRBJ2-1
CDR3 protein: CSATPGNSYNEQFF

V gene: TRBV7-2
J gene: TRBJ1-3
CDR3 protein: CASSPGGGSGNTIYF

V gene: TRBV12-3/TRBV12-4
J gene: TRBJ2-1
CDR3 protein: CASSPEVAGGLNEQFF

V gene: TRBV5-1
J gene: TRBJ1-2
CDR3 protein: CASSLGQGREGYTF

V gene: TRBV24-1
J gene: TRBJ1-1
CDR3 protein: CAISAGTLAFF

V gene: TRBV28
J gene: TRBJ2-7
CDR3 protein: CASSLSGNPYEQYF

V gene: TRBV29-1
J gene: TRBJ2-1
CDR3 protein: CSVEGGTALLEQFF

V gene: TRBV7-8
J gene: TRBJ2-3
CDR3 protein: CASSRWVAPSTDTQYF